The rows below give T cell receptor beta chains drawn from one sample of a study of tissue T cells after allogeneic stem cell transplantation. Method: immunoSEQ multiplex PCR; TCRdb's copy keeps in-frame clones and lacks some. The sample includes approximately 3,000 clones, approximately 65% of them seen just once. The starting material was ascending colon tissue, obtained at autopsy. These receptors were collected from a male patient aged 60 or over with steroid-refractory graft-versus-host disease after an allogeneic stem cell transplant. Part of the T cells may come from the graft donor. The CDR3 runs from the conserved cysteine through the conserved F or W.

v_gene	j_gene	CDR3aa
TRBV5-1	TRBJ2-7	CASSFQDASEQYF
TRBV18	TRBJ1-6	CASSPQLRGSSPLHF
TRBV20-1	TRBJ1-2	CSSYGYTF
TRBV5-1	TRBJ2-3	CASSLRVAGANTDTQYF
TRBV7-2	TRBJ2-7	CASSRPGAGSYEQYF
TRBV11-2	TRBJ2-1	CASTRGPDMTYNEQFF
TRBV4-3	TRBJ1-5	CASSQDYRGYQPQHF
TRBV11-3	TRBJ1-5	CASSFYRGNQPQHF
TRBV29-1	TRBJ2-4	CSVEFRNIQYF
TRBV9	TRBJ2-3	CASSPMTGRADTQYF
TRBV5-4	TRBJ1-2	CASRRDRGDIGYTF
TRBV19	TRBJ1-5	CASTGRVLYSNQPQHF
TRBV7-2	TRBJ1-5	CASSLNSGNNNQPQHF
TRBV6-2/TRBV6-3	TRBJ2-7	CASSQLGTGAFHEQYF
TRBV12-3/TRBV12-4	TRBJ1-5	CASSPGQNQPQHF
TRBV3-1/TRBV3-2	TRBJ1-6	CASSQGLAGTNSPLHF
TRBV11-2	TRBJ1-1	CASSLYQDSEAFF
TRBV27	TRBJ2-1	CASSLGSPDSYNEQFF
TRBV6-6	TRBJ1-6	CASRVYYNSPLHF
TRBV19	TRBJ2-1	CASSRTGTEQFF
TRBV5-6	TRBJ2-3	CASRILDRTTDTQYF
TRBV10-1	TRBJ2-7	CASSEVGPNLNYEQYF
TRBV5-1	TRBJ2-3	CASSPPERTDTQYF
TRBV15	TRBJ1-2	CATSQDSYGYTF
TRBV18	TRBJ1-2	CASSPGFNYGYTF
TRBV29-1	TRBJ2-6	CSVLSLGSGANVLTF
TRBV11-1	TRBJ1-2	CASSLATGTAANNYGYTF
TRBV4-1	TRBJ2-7	CASSQDPGSTYEQYF
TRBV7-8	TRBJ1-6	CASSSRQISPLHF